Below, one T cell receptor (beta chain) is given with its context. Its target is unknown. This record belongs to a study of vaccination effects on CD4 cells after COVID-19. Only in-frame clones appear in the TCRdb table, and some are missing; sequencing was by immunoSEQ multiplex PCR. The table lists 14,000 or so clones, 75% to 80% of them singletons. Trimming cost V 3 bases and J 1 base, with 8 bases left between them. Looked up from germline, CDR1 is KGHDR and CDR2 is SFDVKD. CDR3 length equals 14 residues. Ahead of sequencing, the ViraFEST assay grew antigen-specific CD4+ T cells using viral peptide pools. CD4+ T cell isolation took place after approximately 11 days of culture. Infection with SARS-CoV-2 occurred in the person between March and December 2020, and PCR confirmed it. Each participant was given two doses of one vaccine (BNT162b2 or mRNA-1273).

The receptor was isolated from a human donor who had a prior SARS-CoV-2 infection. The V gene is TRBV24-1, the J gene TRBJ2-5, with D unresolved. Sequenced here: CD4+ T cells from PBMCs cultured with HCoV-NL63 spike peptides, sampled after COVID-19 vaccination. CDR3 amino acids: CATSDATVQETQYF. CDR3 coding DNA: TGTGCCACCAGTGATGCGACGGTCCAAGAGACCCAGTACTTC.